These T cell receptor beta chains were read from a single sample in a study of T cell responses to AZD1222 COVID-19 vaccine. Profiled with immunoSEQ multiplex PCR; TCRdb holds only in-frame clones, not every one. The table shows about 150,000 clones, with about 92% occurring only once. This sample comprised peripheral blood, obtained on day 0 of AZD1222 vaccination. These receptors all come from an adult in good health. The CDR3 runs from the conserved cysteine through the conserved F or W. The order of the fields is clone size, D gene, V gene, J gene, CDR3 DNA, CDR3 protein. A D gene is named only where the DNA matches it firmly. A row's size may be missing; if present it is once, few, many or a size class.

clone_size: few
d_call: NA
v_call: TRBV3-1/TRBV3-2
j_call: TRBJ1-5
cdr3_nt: TGTGCCAGCAGCCAAGCTAGTACCCAGGGGAACAATCAGCCCCAGCATTTT
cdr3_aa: CASSQASTQGNNQPQHF

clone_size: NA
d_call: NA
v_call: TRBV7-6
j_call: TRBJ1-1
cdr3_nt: TGTGCCAGCAGCTCACGGGGGGGGCTGAACACTGAAGCTTTCTTT
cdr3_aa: CASSSRGGLNTEAFF

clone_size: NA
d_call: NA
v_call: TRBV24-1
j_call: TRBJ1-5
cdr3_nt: TGTGCCACCAGTGAACCAGGGACTTGGCAGCCCCAGCATTTT
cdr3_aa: CATSEPGTWQPQHF

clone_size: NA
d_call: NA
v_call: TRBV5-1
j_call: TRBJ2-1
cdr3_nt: TGCGCCAGCAGCTTGGACTCCTTGGGGTACAATGAGCAGTTCTTC
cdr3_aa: CASSLDSLGYNEQFF

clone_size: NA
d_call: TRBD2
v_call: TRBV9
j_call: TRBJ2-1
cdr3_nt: TGTGCCAGCAGCGTATTAGGGACTAGCGGCAATGAGCAGTTCTTC
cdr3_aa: CASSVLGTSGNEQFF

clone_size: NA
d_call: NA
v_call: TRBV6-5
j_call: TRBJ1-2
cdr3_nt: TGTGCCAGCAGCCTTGTCGCGGGGGACCACTATGGCTACACCTTC
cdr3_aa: CASSLVAGDHYGYTF

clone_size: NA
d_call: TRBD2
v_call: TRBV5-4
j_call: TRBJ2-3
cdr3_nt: TGTGCCAGCAGCCCCCGGGGAGGGTCAAGCACAGATACGCAGTATTTT
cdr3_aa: CASSPRGGSSTDTQYF

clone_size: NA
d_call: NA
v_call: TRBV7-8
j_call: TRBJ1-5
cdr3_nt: TGTGCCAGCAGCCGGGGGGGGAATCAGCCCCAGCATTTT
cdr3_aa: CASSRGGNQPQHF

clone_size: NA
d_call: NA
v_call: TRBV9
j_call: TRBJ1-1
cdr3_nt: TGTGCCAGCAGCCGCCTTACAGAAACTGAAGCTTTCTTT
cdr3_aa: CASSRLTETEAFF

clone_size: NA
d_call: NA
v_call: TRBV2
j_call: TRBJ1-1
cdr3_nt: TGTGCCAGCAACCTGGGGACTGAAGCTTTCTTT
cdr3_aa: CASNLGTEAFF

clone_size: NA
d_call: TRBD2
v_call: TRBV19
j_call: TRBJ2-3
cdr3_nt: TGTGCCAGTAGTTCGGGGGGAAGCACAGATACGCAGTATTTT
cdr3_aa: CASSSGGSTDTQYF

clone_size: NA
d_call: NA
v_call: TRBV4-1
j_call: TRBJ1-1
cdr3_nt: TGCGCCAGCAGCTACGGTGGGGGGTGGACTGAAGCTTTCTTT
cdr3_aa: CASSYGGGWTEAFF

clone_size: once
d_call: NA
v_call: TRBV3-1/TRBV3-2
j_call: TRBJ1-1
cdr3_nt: TGTGCCAGCAGCTGGGACGGCCACACTGAAGCTTTCTTT
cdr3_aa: CASSWDGHTEAFF

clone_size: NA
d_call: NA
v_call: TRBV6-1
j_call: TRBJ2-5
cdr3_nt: TGTGCCAGCAGCGTCGGAGGGACCCAGTACTTC
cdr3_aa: CASSVGGTQYF

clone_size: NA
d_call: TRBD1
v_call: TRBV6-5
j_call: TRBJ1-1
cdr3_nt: TGTGCCAGCAGGCAAGCCACAGGGGCTTATAAAGCTTTCTTT
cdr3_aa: CASRQATGAYKAFF

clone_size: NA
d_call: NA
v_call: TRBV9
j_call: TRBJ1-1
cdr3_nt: TGTGCCAGCAGCTACCCGAGGGCTGAAGCTTTCTTT
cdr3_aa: CASSYPRAEAFF

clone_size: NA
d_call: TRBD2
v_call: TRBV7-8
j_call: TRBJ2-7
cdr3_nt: TGTGCCAGCAGCTTAGCACGGCTAGCGGGAGGGCCGTCGACTAGAGAGCAGTACTTC
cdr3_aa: CASSLARLAGGPSTREQYF

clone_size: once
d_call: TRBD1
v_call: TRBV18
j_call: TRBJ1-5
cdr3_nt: TGTGCCAGCTCACCCCAGGGGGGGACAAATCAGCCCCAGCATTTT
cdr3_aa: CASSPQGGTNQPQHF

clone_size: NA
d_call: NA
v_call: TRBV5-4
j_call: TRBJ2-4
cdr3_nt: TGTGCCAGCAGCTTGGCGGGGGTAGCCAAAAACATTCAGTACTTC
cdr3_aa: CASSLAGVAKNIQYF

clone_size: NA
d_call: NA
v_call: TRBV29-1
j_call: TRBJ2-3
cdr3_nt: TGCAGCGTAGGTGGACGGCCTAGCACAGATACGCAGTATTTT
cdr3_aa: CSVGGRPSTDTQYF

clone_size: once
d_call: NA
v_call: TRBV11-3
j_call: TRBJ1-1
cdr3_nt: TGTGCCAGCAGCTTAGCCCCGTTGAGCACTGAAGCTTTCTTT
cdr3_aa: CASSLAPLSTEAFF

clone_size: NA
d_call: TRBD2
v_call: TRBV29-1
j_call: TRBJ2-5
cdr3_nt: TGCAGCGTTGGGGCTAGCGGATTAGGGTGGGAGACCCAGTACTTC
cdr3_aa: CSVGASGLGWETQYF

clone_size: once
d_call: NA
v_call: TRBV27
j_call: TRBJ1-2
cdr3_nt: TGTGCCAGCAGTTTAGCGCGGGGGGGGGCGCCCTATGGCTACACCTTC
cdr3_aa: CASSLARGGAPYGYTF

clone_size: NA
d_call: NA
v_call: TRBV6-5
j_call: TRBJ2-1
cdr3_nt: TGTGCCAGCAGTTACGGGCTTTCCTCCTACAATGAGCAGTTCTTC
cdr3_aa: CASSYGLSSYNEQFF

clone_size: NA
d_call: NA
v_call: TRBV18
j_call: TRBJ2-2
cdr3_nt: TGTGCCAGCTCAGGGAACGCGAACACCGGGGAGCTGTTTTTT
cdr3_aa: CASSGNANTGELFF

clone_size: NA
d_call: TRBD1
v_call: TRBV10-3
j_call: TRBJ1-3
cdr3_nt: TGTGCCATCAACCGGGACAGCTACTCTGGAAACACCATATATTTT
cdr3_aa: CAINRDSYSGNTIYF

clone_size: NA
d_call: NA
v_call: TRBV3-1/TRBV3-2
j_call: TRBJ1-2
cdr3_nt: TGTGCCAGCAGCCATACAGGGTCTAACTATGGCTACACCTTC
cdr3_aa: CASSHTGSNYGYTF

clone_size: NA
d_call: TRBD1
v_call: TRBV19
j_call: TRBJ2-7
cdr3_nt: TGTGCCAGTAGTATGGGACAGGTTTACTACGAGCAGTACTTC
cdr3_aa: CASSMGQVYYEQYF

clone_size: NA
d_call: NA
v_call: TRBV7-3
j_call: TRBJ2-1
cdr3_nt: TGTGCCAGCAGCCCCCCCTCAGCGCGGGAGCAGTTCTTC
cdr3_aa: CASSPPSAREQFF

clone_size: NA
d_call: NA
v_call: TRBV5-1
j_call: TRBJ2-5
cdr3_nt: TGCGCCAGCAGCGTTCTCCAGTTAGGGCAAGAGACCCAGTACTTC
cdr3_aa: CASSVLQLGQETQYF

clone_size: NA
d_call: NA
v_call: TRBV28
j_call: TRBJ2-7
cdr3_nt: TGTGCCAGCGGCTTAGTCTACGAGCAGTACTTC
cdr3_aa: CASGLVYEQYF

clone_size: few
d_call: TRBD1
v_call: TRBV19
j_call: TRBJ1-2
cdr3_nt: TGTGCCAGTAGAGTCAGGGGGCCGGATGGCTACACCTTC
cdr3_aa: CASRVRGPDGYTF

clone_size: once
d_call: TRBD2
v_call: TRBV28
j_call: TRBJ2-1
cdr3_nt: TGTGCCACCCTAAACCTTAGCGGGGGGGTTTTGCGGAACTACAATGAGCAGTTCTTC
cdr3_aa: CATLNLSGGVLRNYNEQFF